This T cell receptor (beta chain) was sequenced in a study of regulatory T cells in long-lasting Graves disease (dated by TCRdb to the early 2020s). In the study overall: Antithyroid drugs had been taken for less than 3 months by newly diagnosed Graves' disease patients. This study used TCR sequencing and RNA sequencing of peripheral blood to compare persistent Graves' disease patients against newly diagnosed Graves' disease patients. The study was conducted in China and was registered as a clinical trial. A total of approximately 35 samples underwent TCR sequencing: approximately 13 from persistent and around 20 from newly diagnosed Graves' disease patients.

The library was obtained by multiplex PCR. The instrument was an Illumina HiSeq 4000. CDR3 regions were amplified by Arm-PCR with iRepertoire HTBI primers to construct TCR beta libraries. Before sequencing, the PCR products underwent gel purification. Under the source paper's analysis protocol: Across samples, roughly 60 TRBV and 13 to 15 TRBJ segments were identified and used for gene usage analysis of CDR3 amino acid clonotypes. COPE and FqMerger were used to merge filtered high-quality paired reads into contigs. Contigs were aligned with BLAST to IMGT TRBV, TRBD and TRBJ reference genes, and CDR3 was defined per IMGT. Highly expanded clones were defined as clonotypes with a frequency above 0.1%. Repertoire diversity was measured by Shannon entropy, and V-J evenness by the Gini coefficient. A clonotype found in more than one individual was treated as public. TCRdb handled the public reads itself, with Q25 trimming in fastp and clone calling in MiXCR, and kept productive beta chains. Every CDR3 protein is listed once, alongside the most common genes and DNA of its rows. TCRdb, not the authors, supplied the V and J calls. The sample table contains 300,000 to 400,000 distinct CDR3 sequences; only one count was recorded for roughly 17% of them. The leading ten clones occupy 25% to 30% of the sample.

In its sample, this clonotype was seen many times. The antigen it binds to is not known. No clone much larger than this one lies a single base away; base qualities are absent. The label giving this sample's time point can be read as: newly diagnosed GD, antithyroid drugs for less than 3 months. For both TCR sequencing and RNA sequencing, RNA was extracted from PBMCs using TRIzol. The diagnosis of Graves' disease followed American Thyroid Association guidelines. Patients were recruited from an endocrinology department in Xi'an, China. From each patient, roughly 9 milliliters of peripheral blood was collected into an EDTA anticoagulant tube. Ficoll Paque Plus density gradient separation was used to isolate PBMCs, and no additional T cell sorting was done. An Agilent 2100 Bioanalyzer and agarose gel were used to check RNA quality, and a NanoDrop 2000 was used to measure RNA concentration. General study outcomes and caveats: Because the primary lesion, thyroid tissue, could not be accessed, the study looked at peripheral blood alone. The authors acknowledged the small sample size as a limitation that may reduce accuracy. Only the TCR beta chain was sequenced and analyzed. Persistent Graves' disease patients showed lower TCR Shannon entropy and fewer highly expanded clones than newly diagnosed patients, suggesting clonal expansion. Persistent patients shared more public clonotypes among themselves (2,741) than newly diagnosed patients did (approximately 970).

These data were likewise used in another study, on T cells in Graves' hyperthyroidism and ophthalmopathy. That second report states: A patient counted as having stable Graves' hyperthyroidism if no progression to ophthalmopathy occurred over 18 months of follow-up. The hyperthyroidism patients were between 18 and 65 years old and newly diagnosed, with a disease duration of less than 2 months. Patients with uncontrolled infections, other autoimmune diseases, pregnancy or lactation were excluded. Diagnoses were established on the basis of clinical symptoms, serum thyroxine and TRAb, thyroid ultrasound, and orbital computed tomography. A first-round RT-PCR of the TCR CDR3 used the HTBI primer set with the Qiagen OneStep RT-PCR kit. Blood samples also contained most of the expanded thyroid clonotypes (frequency above 0.001), which suggests that blood repertoires may reflect thyroid immune responses. A model built on a 13 V-J signature distinguished ophthalmopathy from stable hyperthyroidism, reaching around 88% sensitivity and approximately 83% specificity in cross-validation and 80%/75% in testing. During validation, the model predicted progression to ophthalmopathy a median of about 5.9 months ahead of onset, with roughly 65% sensitivity and almost 75% specificity. To identify TCR V-J signatures that set the groups apart, the researchers used a discovery cohort of 90 to 100 patients, made up of 40 to 45 with Graves' ophthalmopathy and some 60 with stable Graves' hyperthyroidism. Whether ophthalmopathy could be predicted prospectively was tested in an independent validation cohort made up of under 20 hyperthyroidism patients plus 17 patients who later progressed to ophthalmopathy. The roughly 91 discovery patients were randomly split 7:3 into training and test sets. In addition, the study compared T-cell repertoires in thyroid tissue and in blood from about 6 Graves' hyperthyroidism patients. Once sampling was done, hyperthyroidism patients were given methimazole at a starting dose of 30 mg daily, whereas ophthalmopathy patients were given high-dose intravenous methylprednisolone. The libraries were constructed in a second round of multiplex PCR and then size-selected and purified. Paired-end sequencing of the libraries was performed with 100 bp reads on an Illumina HiSeq2000. Raw data were processed with SOAPnuke, discarding reads with adapters, uncalled bases, mean Phred below 15, or no exact constant-primer or identifier match. High-quality paired reads were merged using COPE v1.2.5, and each unique nucleotide sequence was defined as a clonotype. MiTCR v1.1 was used to align clonotypes to the IMGT TRBV, TRBD and TRBJ reference segments. The analysis included only V-J combinations with a frequency above 0.0001, which together covered 99.2% of the repertoires. The TCS score was defined as F50 (clonal expansion) divided by E x V (chaos), with BLOSUM62-based TCRdist calculated between CDR3 peptides within each V-J. Welch's t-statistics and random forest reduced approximately 520 V-J features to 10 to 15, which were used in a naive Bayes classifier (R e1071). No statistical method was used to set the sample size in advance, and investigators knew the group allocation. According to the paper, TCR Vbeta CDR3 sequencing was carried out on approximately 140 peripheral blood samples, which came from about 45 ophthalmopathy, under 80 hyperthyroidism and approximately 17 progressor patients.

Here the sequenced sample was peripheral blood mononuclear cells (PBMCs), taken at new diagnosis, from a patient treated with antithyroid drugs. The TCR originated in a man aged 40-49 years with Graves disease. Donor details come from another sample of the same person, matched by shared clones.

The DNA sequence is TGCAGTGGCACGGGGCTTACAGCGCGCACAGATACGCAGTATTTT. It encodes CSGTGLTARTDTQYF. The chain is encoded by TRBV20-1 joined to TRBJ2-3; the D gene cannot be resolved beyond TRBD1 or TRBD2, each matching 5 bases. V loses 7 bases of germline sequence and J loses 1 base, and the interval between the two ends is 18 bases. Inclusive of the bounding cysteine and phenylalanine, the CDR3 is 15 residues long. Only the CDR3 part of the read is kept: 45 bases, read in frame from the first base. According to the germline V gene (reference sequence), CDR1 reads DFQATT and CDR2 reads SNEGSKA.